The T cell receptor beta chain described here comes from a study of blood T cell repertoires in COVID-19. Study-wide context: The cDNA or gDNA used as material had been derived from T cells, B-cell-depleted T cells, or PBMCs.

J was trimmed by 4 bases and V by 4 bases; bases with no gene match: 8. The germline V gene encodes CDR1 SGHAT and CDR2 FQNNGV. The CDR3 spans 15 residues. As handled by the study authors: It was from reference gene primer amplification that nucleated cell counts were estimated. Method: immunoSEQ multiplex PCR; TCRdb's copy keeps in-frame clones and lacks some. V, J and clone size are those of that table, while D and trimming were read from the DNA. This table has under 300,000 clones, about 88% appearing once. The specimen sequenced was peripheral blood. The receptor was derived from a woman aged 40-49 years who had recovered from COVID-19. This chain links TRBV11-2 with TRBJ2-3; 7 bases are shared with TRBD1. CDR3 nucleotide sequence: TGTGCCAGCAGCTCTTACAGGGGAAGGGCAGATACGCAGTATTTT. Encoded protein: CASSSYRGRADTQYF.